This is a list of T cell receptor beta chains from one sample in a study of T cell clonotyping in hematopoietic cell transplantation. The table came from immunoSEQ multiplex PCR; TCRdb's copy has only in-frame clones and leaves some out. The sample records roughly 9,800 clones, around 90% being singletons. The sample in question was peripheral blood mononuclear cells, obtained before stem cell transplant. These receptors were obtained from a woman aged 45-65 years with chronic myeloid leukemia. Some clones in this sample may be carry-over from other donors' samples. CDR3s include the opening cysteine and the closing phenylalanine or tryptophan. A D gene is named only where the DNA matches it firmly. Only part of the rows carry a size: once, few, many, or a class if the clone is expanded.

J,D,size,V,DNA,CDR3
TRBJ2-2,TRBD2,-,TRBV23-1,TGCGCCAGCAGCCCACAGTGGGTAGCGGGAGAAACCGGGGAGCTGTTTTTT,CASSPQWVAGETGELFF
TRBJ1-1,-,-,TRBV5-1,TGCGCCAGCAGTTTATCCTGGAACACTGAAGCTTTCTTT,CASSLSWNTEAFF
TRBJ2-5,-,-,TRBV19,TGTGCCAGCCGCGGTCCAGGGGCCAGAGAGACCCAGTACTTC,CASRGPGARETQYF
TRBJ1-4,-,-,TRBV6-1,TGTGCCAGCAGTGACAGGCAGAATGAAAAACTGTTTTTT,CASSDRQNEKLFF
TRBJ2-7,TRBD2,-,TRBV27,TGTGCCAGCAGTTTAAGGCAGGGAGGGGCCGAGCAGTACTTC,CASSLRQGGAEQYF
TRBJ2-7,-,-,TRBV30,TGTGCCTGGAGTGAACAGGCCAACGACGAGCAGTACTTC,CAWSEQANDEQYF
TRBJ2-7,TRBD1,once,TRBV28,TGTGCCAGCAGTTTAGTCGGGACAGGGGTAGGAATCGAGCAGTACTTC,CASSLVGTGVGIEQYF
TRBJ2-3,-,-,TRBV6-1,TGTGCCAGCAGTAAGCAGGGTGGCACAGATACGCAGTATTTT,CASSKQGGTDTQYF
TRBJ2-3,-,-,TRBV7-2,TGTGCCAGCAGCTTAGGGAGGGCAGCCAACACAGATACGCAGTATTTT,CASSLGRAANTDTQYF
TRBJ1-5,-,once,TRBV4-3,TGCGCCAGCAGCCAAGATGTGAGGGGAGCAAATCAGCCCCAGCATTTT,CASSQDVRGANQPQHF
TRBJ2-2,-,-,TRBV28,TGTGCCAGCAGGCTGGACACCGGGGAGCTGTTTTTT,CASRLDTGELFF
TRBJ2-3,TRBD2,-,TRBV10-3,TGTGCCATCAGTGACGGGCGGCGGGAGTCCAGCACAGATACGCAGTATTTT,CAISDGRRESSTDTQYF
TRBJ1-5,-,once,TRBV27,TGTGCCAGCAGTCCACAAGGTCAGCCCCAGCATTTT,CASSPQGQPQHF
TRBJ2-7,-,-,TRBV4-3,TGCGCCAGCAGTAACACGGGACGGTACTCTAACGAGCAGTACTTC,CASSNTGRYSNEQYF
TRBJ1-1,TRBD1,-,TRBV5-5,TGTGCCAGCAGCTTAGTACAGGGGCGGTACACTGAAGCTTTCTTT,CASSLVQGRYTEAFF
TRBJ2-1,-,-,TRBV20-1,TGCAGTGCTTCCCTAGACAATGAGCAGTTCTTC,CSASLDNEQFF
TRBJ2-5,-,-,TRBV4-3,TGCGCCAGCAGCCAAGTTCTTCAAGAGACCCAGTACTTC,CASSQVLQETQYF
TRBJ2-7,-,-,TRBV28,TGTGCCAGCAGTTTTGTCCAGGGTGAGCAGTACTTC,CASSFVQGEQYF
TRBJ2-7,-,once,TRBV5-4,TGTGCCAGCAGCTTGGGAACCACCTACGAGCAGTACTTC,CASSLGTTYEQYF
TRBJ2-2,-,-,TRBV5-5,TGTGCCAGCAGCTACAGGGGGACTATTGCCGGGGAGCTGTTTTTT,CASSYRGTIAGELFF
TRBJ2-7,TRBD2,-,TRBV9,TGTGCCAGCAGCGTAGGACTAGCGGGCTACGAGCAGTACTTC,CASSVGLAGYEQYF
TRBJ2-2,TRBD2,once,TRBV5-4,TGTGCCAGCAGTCCCCGAGCGGGAGGTCCCGGGGAGCTGTTTTTT,CASSPRAGGPGELFF
TRBJ2-1,TRBD2,-,TRBV11-2,TGTGCCAGCAGCTTAGAGGCGGGAGGGCACAATGAGCAGTTCTTC,CASSLEAGGHNEQFF
TRBJ2-3,-,-,TRBV5-5,TGTGCCAGCAGCTTGGCCTGGGGGCGCACAGATACGCAGTATTTT,CASSLAWGRTDTQYF
TRBJ1-5,-,few,TRBV2,TGTGCCAGCAGTTTACAGGGACAACATCAGCCCCAGCATTTT,CASSLQGQHQPQHF
TRBJ2-3,TRBD2,-,TRBV15,TGTGCCACCAGCACTGGACTAGCGGGATTCCGAGATACGCAGTATTTT,CATSTGLAGFRDTQYF
TRBJ2-7,TRBD2,-,TRBV19,TGTGCCAGTAGCGGACTAGCGGGAGGCGGCGAGCAGTACTTC,CASSGLAGGGEQYF
TRBJ2-2,TRBD1,-,TRBV2,TGTGCCAGCAGCGCCGGGACAGGGGAGCACGGGGAGCTGTTTTTT,CASSAGTGEHGELFF
TRBJ2-7,TRBD2,-,TRBV4-3,TGCGCCAGCAGCCAAGATTTAGCGGGAGTTTACGAGCAGTACTTC,CASSQDLAGVYEQYF
TRBJ2-5,-,once,TRBV4-3,TGCGCCAGCGGCCACGGGCGGGAGACCCAGTACTTC,CASGHGRETQYF
TRBJ2-1,TRBD1,once,TRBV4-2,TGTGCCAGCAGCCAAGCGGGACAGGGGGTGAACAATGAGCAGTTCTTC,CASSQAGQGVNNEQFF
TRBJ2-7,TRBD2,-,TRBV4-2,TGTGCCAGCAGCCCCACCTGGGCCGGGACTAGACGCGAGCAGTACTTC,CASSPTWAGTRREQYF
TRBJ2-7,TRBD1,-,TRBV30,TGTGCCTGGAGACAGGGGACCTACGAGCAGTACTTC,CAWRQGTYEQYF
TRBJ1-5,-,-,TRBV28,TGTGCCAGCAGTTTGGTGGGGGGAGTTCAGCCCCAGCATTTT,CASSLVGGVQPQHF
TRBJ2-7,-,-,TRBV28,TGTGCCAGCAGTTTACGAGACTTCTCCTACGAGCAGTACTTC,CASSLRDFSYEQYF
TRBJ2-1,-,few,TRBV14,TGTGCCAGCAGCCAGACCGGACGTGGTAATGAGCAGTTCTTC,CASSQTGRGNEQFF
TRBJ2-7,-,-,TRBV27,TGTGCCAGCAGTCCCCGGACGGGAGCCTACGAGCAGTACTTC,CASSPRTGAYEQYF
TRBJ2-2,TRBD1,-,TRBV2,TGTGCCAGCAGAGAAGGGACAGGGGCGTCCGGGGAGCTGTTTTTT,CASREGTGASGELFF
TRBJ2-7,-,-,TRBV11-3,TGTGCCAGCAGCTTCCGCAGTCTGACAGCAAAGAGCTACGAGCAGTACTTC,CASSFRSLTAKSYEQYF
TRBJ2-2,-,-,TRBV5-6,TGTGCCAGCAGCCGTTTCGGACAGATAATAACCGGGGAGCTGTTTTTT,CASSRFGQIITGELFF
TRBJ2-5,-,-,TRBV7-8,TGTGCCAGCAGCTCGCCGGGGGACGGCCGGGAGACCCAGTACTTC,CASSSPGDGRETQYF
TRBJ2-7,-,-,TRBV30,TGTGCCTGGAGTCGGCTAGGCTACGAGCAGTACTTC,CAWSRLGYEQYF
TRBJ2-7,-,-,TRBV7-2,TGTGCCAGCAGCTTAGCGGCAGCAGGACCTAGCGAGCAGTACTTC,CASSLAAAGPSEQYF
TRBJ2-3,TRBD1,-,TRBV6-5,TGTGCCAGCACCAGACAGGGGTTCGGTACGCAGTATTTT,CASTRQGFGTQYF
TRBJ1-3,-,-,TRBV5-1,TGCGCCAGCAGCTTGTTGGGGGGTGGAGGAAACACCATATATTTT,CASSLLGGGGNTIYF
TRBJ2-3,-,-,TRBV11-2,TGTGCCAGCAGGAGGGGTGGAGAGAGGACAGATACGCAGTATTTT,CASRRGGERTDTQYF
TRBJ2-7,TRBD1,-,TRBV28,TGTGCCAGCAGCTACCGGGACAGGGGCTACGAGCAGTACTTC,CASSYRDRGYEQYF
TRBJ1-5,TRBD1,-,TRBV30,TGTGCCTGGAGTAGCGGACAGGGAGATCAGCCCCAGCATTTT,CAWSSGQGDQPQHF
TRBJ2-7,TRBD2,-,TRBV30,TGTGCCTGGAGGCCAGGGACTAGCTCCTACGAGCAGTACTTC,CAWRPGTSSYEQYF
TRBJ1-1,-,-,TRBV28,TGTGCCAGCAGTTTACTCAGGGAGAGAAAATTGACTGAAGCTTTCTTT,CASSLLRERKLTEAFF
TRBJ2-3,-,once,TRBV5-1,TGCGCCAGCAGCGCCGGTGGCAGGGGTTCCACAGATACGCAGTATTTT,CASSAGGRGSTDTQYF
TRBJ2-7,TRBD1,-,TRBV28,TGTGCCAGCCGCGCGGACAGGCTAGTCTCCTACGAGCAGTACTTC,CASRADRLVSYEQYF
TRBJ2-7,-,once,TRBV5-1,TGCGCCAGCAGCCTGAACTCAGGGTCCGTCGAGCAGTACTTC,CASSLNSGSVEQYF
TRBJ2-1,-,-,TRBV6-5,TGTGCCAGCAACGGAAGGGACTTCTCCTACAATGAGCAGTTCTTC,CASNGRDFSYNEQFF
TRBJ1-2,-,-,TRBV30,TGTGCCTGGAGTGGGGGTACTTTAACAGGGAGCTATGGCTACACCTTC,CAWSGGTLTGSYGYTF
TRBJ1-2,TRBD1,-,TRBV5-1,TGCGCCAGCAGCCCAAGACAGGGGGCAGAAAAGGGCTACACCTTC,CASSPRQGAEKGYTF